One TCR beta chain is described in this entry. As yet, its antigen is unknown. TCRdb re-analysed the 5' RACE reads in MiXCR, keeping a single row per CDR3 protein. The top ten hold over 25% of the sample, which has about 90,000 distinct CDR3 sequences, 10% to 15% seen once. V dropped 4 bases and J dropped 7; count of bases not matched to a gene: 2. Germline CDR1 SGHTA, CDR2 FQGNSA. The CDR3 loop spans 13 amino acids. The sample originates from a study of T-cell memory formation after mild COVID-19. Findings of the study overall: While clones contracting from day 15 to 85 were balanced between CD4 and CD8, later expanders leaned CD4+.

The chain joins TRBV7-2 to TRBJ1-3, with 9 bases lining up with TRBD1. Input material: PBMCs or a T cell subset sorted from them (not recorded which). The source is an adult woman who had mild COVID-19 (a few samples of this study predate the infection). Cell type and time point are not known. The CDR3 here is CASSSDRGNTIYF. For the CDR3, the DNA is TGTGCCAGCAGCTCGGACAGGGGCAACACCATATATTTT. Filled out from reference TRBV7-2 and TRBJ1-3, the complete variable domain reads GAGVSQSPSNKVTEKGKDVELRCDPISGHTALYWYRQSLGQGLEFLIYFQGNSAPDKSGLPSDRFSAERTGGSVSTLTIQRTQQEDSAVYLCASSSDRGNTIYFGEGSWLTVV.